This T cell receptor (beta chain) was captured by sequencing in a study of Ad26.COV2.S vaccination and SARS-CoV-2 variants. For the study at large: Doses of Ad26.COV2.S were injected into muscle once or twice, 56 days apart.

V lost 7 bases and J lost 1; bases outside the gene matches: 3. The CDR3 has 13 residues. CDR1 and CDR2 (germline): ENHRY, SYGVKD. As for treatment: roughly 19 received Ad26.COV2.S at low or high dose, single or two shots; 5 received placebo; per-sample allocation not given. The samples were gathered on day 63 after the first injection of vaccine or placebo. The repertoire was sequenced with immunoSEQ multiplex PCR; TCRdb's copy has only in-frame clones and lacks some. The sample yields roughly 420,000 clones, over 75% seen once. The V and J genes are TRBV10-3 and TRBJ2-5, with 7 positions matching TRBD1. This clonotype originated in a person aged 18-60 years who received the Ad26.COV2.S COVID-19 vaccine or a placebo. Sequenced material: peripheral blood, taken in a trial of Ad26.COV2.S vaccine versus placebo. The CDR3 region has the DNA TGTGCCATCAAAGGGACAGTCCAAGAGACCCAGTACTTC. Protein product: CAIKGTVQETQYF.